This paragraph covers one TCR beta chain sequence. This clonotype came up a few times. Its antigen has not been determined. No base qualities exist here, and no much larger clone lies one base off it. From cysteine to phenylalanine, the CDR3 is 16 amino acids long. The DNA shown is the 48-base CDR3, in frame from base 1. Compared with germline, V lacks 6 bases and J lacks 7 bases; bases without a gene match: 18. As encoded in the germline V gene, CDR1 is SQVTM while CDR2 is ANQGSEA. The data belong to a study of blood T cells in healthy people across ages (dated by TCRdb to between 2015 and 2017). Background on the whole study: In model experiments, template switching captured roughly one uniquely barcoded TCR beta cDNA molecule for every two T cells. Using deep sequencing normalized with unique cDNA molecular identifiers, the study measured how TCR beta repertoire diversity changes with age. Four age groups were formed from the donors: young (average 16 years), middle-aged (approximately 40), aged (about 62) and long-lived (more than 75). To avoid experimental bias, donors of different ages were distributed randomly across sequencing lanes. For two donors (one aged 18 to 29 and one aged 80 or older), the study analyzed two additional independent replicas of 1 million unique cDNA reads from the same blood draw. The paper's findings and limits, for the study overall: Total diversity estimates from one million sequenced T cells were considered lower bounds and underestimates. Compared with the aged group, the long-lived group had more naive CD4+ T cells, fewer expanded clones and increased TCR diversity, a pattern suggesting age selection. Bulk unsorted PBMC profiling prevented conclusive comparison of naive and antigen-experienced compartments. There was a strong correlation between observed TCR beta diversity and the percentage of naive T cells measured by flow cytometry. Because donor CMV infection status was unknown, age-related changes in expanded clonotypes were potentially confounded. Observed TCR beta diversity per million T cells fell roughly linearly with age, and a significant reduction was already apparent by age around 44.

The approximately 41 donors, aged roughly 6 to 100 years, were systemically healthy Caucasian individuals from Russia. Approximately 9.3 milliliters of peripheral blood were collected from each donor into EDTA-treated Vacutainer tubes. Ficoll-Paque density-gradient centrifugation was used to isolate PBMCs, with at least 6.5 million per sample. Total RNA was extracted from PBMCs with Trizol reagent, with at least 5 micrograms obtained per sample. For every donor, flow cytometry on a PBMC aliquot measured the percentage of naive CD45RAhigh/CD27high T cells. Library method: 5' RACE. The data were produced on an Illumina HiSeq 2500. A second roughly 6 to 12 cycle PCR used a sample-barcoded 5' primer and a J-beta primer mix. A unique molecular identifier was introduced onto each TCR beta cDNA molecule by a template-switch 5' adaptor carrying 12 random nucleotides. At least 2.5 million CDR3-containing paired-end reads were obtained from each sample. The Mint cDNA synthesis kit, primed by a TRBC-specific oligonucleotide, was used to synthesize first-strand cDNA from all RNA. Following uracil-DNA glycosylase treatment, all cDNA underwent a first 18-cycle PCR with the universal primers M1SS and BC2_uni_R. In the authors' own workflow: For normalization, 1 million high-quality reads, each with a distinct molecular identifier, were randomly selected from each sample. Instead of being binned into consensus sequences, reads with shared molecular identifiers were discarded. MiTCR, with a Q25 quality threshold and the strictest error-elimination algorithm, was used for CDR3 identification, clonotype clustering and error correction. A nonparametric unseen species model with Euler transformation was used to estimate lower-bound total TCR beta diversity. The raw public reads went through TCRdb reprocessing: fastp at Q25, MiXCR clone calling, in-frame beta chains kept. Rows matching on CDR3 protein sequence are summarized as one entry with the most common DNA and genes. Here the V and J calls rest on TCRdb's processing, not on the authors' analysis. For this sample there are 1,500,000 or so distinct CDR3 sequences; under 55% appear just once. The ten top clones hold around 4% of the sample.

The chain is encoded by TRBV29-1 joined to TRBJ1-2; 9 bases in the junction line up with TRBD1. Input material: blood. This clonotype was obtained from a woman aged 18-35 years in good health. The CDR3 reads CSVLTLSGTGIPGYTF. The DNA sequence reads TGCAGCGTCCTCACACTTTCCGGGACAGGGATTCCTGGCTACACCTTC.